The sample holds a few counts of the clone carrying this T cell receptor delta chain. The mismatch at residue 12 between this DNA's translation and the TCRdb protein of a much larger clone likely reflects a read error; the protein shown is translated from the DNA. This sample is part of a study of gamma-delta T cells after stem cell transplantation. TCRdb applied CATT to the RT-PCR reads for clone calling. The table lists about 3,000 delta-chain clones, 2.5% to 3% of them singletons. What was sequenced was gamma-delta T cells. The TCR sequence derives from a human donor. It is not recorded whose cells these are; they may come from a transplant donor.

DNA for the CDR3: TGTGCCTGTGACAAGGTTGCTGGGGGATACGCGGGGGGTACCACCGATAAACTCATCTTT. Translation: CACDKVAGGYAGGTTDKLIF. V usage is TRDV2 and J usage is TRDJ1; 12 bases line up with TRDD3. J gave up 1 base and V 2 bases, and 16 bases lay outside the gene matches. The CDR3 runs to 20 residues. Germline assignment: CDR1 GEAIGNYY and CDR2 EKD.